This T cell receptor beta chain was retrieved from a study of cytomegalovirus exposure and HLA in healthy donors. Assay: immunoSEQ multiplex PCR; the TCRdb copy retains only in-frame clones and omits some. Found here are 130,000 or so clones, roughly 86% of them singletons; the top ten hold 3% to 4%. The CDR3 consists of 16 residues. Germline-derived CDR1 and CDR2 are MDHEN and SYDVKM. Trimming removed 2 bases at V and 0 bases at J, with 10 bases between. V usage is TRBV28 and J usage is TRBJ2-2; D is perhaps TRBD2 (7 bases). The sequence was collected from a man aged 25-45 years in good health and CMV-seronegative. Sample: PBMCs. The CDR3 nucleotides read TGTGCCAGCAGTTTAGCGGGGGCCGCGAACACCGGGGAGCTGTTTTTT. This gives the protein CASSLAGAANTGELFF.